This T cell receptor beta chain came from a study of shared clonotypes between healthy human individuals. Turning to the study itself: Ranging from 18 to 49 in age, donors were a couple of women and a few men. Whole-study results and caveats: Sorted-subset samples were not fully sequenced, rarefaction indicated.

As for this clone: Its specificity is not known.

Healthy HIV-negative adults with no recent acute infections or vaccinations were recruited as donors. The CDR3 is 13 amino acids. The germline V and J ends were trimmed by 8 bases and 6 bases, with 14 bases remaining between them. Germline-derived CDR1 and CDR2 are MNHEY and SVGAGI. Sequencing used immunoSEQ multiplex PCR; TCRdb keeps in-frame clones, though not all of them. The data show about 2 million clones, about 95% seen once. The clonotype was recovered from a young man in good health. The chain carries TRBV6-5 and TRBJ2-1, with a possible D match to TRBD1 (7 bases). Sequencing was done on a sample of naive CD4+ T cells sorted from blood. Documented subset: CD45RA+ positively selected. In DNA, the CDR3 is TGTGCCAGCGCGGGGACAGAACGCAATGAGCAGTTCTTC. It specifies CASAGTERNEQFF.